This paragraph covers one TCR beta chain sequence. The data stem from a study of blood T cell repertoires in COVID-19. Germline CDR1 PRHDT, CDR2 FYEKMQ (reference sequence). V gave up 2 bases and J gave up 0 bases, with 25 bases separating them. The CDR3 runs to 20 residues. Method: immunoSEQ multiplex PCR; TCRdb's copy keeps in-frame clones and lacks some. This sample has 230,000 or so clones, with roughly nine tenths found just once. The sample taken for sequencing was PBMCs or T cells enriched from blood (not recorded which). The clonotype comes from a woman between 25 and 40 years old who had recovered from COVID-19. This rearrangement joins TRBV13 to TRBJ1-1; TRBD1 is a possible D gene (5 bases). CDR3 sequence: CASSLSSEGVPMKMNTEAFF. The DNA of the CDR3 is TGTGCCAGCAGCTTATCCTCAGAAGGGGTACCTATGAAAATGAACACTGAAGCTTTCTTT.